The next 11 T cell receptor beta chains were all read from a single sample in a study of blood T cell repertoires in COVID-19. This table comes from immunoSEQ multiplex PCR, and its TCRdb copy is limited to in-frame clones, with some not included. The sample lists 150,000 to 200,000 clones; 75% to 90% were seen once. The sample taken for sequencing was PBMCs or T cells enriched from blood (not recorded which). The receptors originated from a woman in her thirties or forties with acute COVID-19.

The rearrangement links TRBV20-1 to TRBJ2-7; 7 bases match TRBD1. CDR3 size: 13 residues. Germline lookup yields CDR1 DFQATT and CDR2 SNEGSKA (reference sequence). V lost 3 bases and J lost 4; bases outside the gene matches: 6. In DNA, the CDR3 is TGCAGTGCTAGTACGACAGGGCATTACGAGCAGTACTTC. This sequence encodes CSASTTGHYEQYF.

The gene calls are TRBV4-3 and TRBJ2-5, with a tentative D call TRBD2 (5 bases). Per germline, CDR1 LGHNA and CDR2 YSLEER. V lost 0 bases and J 1 base, leaving 9 bases between the germline ends. The CDR3 consists of 15 residues. The CDR3 loop is CASSQDTLAQETQYF. The CDR3 DNA reads TGCGCCAGCAGCCAAGATACCCTAGCCCAAGAGACCCAGTACTTC.

V gene TRBV19 combines with J gene TRBJ2-5; 8 bases are a match to TRBD2. CDR3 length: 16 amino acids. Trimming took 4 bases from V and 1 from J; bases not matched to a gene: 8. Germline lookup yields CDR1 LNHDA and CDR2 SQIVND (reference sequence). The CDR3 coding sequence is TGTGCCAGTAGTACGACGCGGGGGGCCTCCCAAGAGACCCAGTACTTC. Encoded protein: CASSTTRGASQETQYF.

This chain connects TRBV6-4 to TRBJ2-3; D is unresolved. V lost 6 bases and J 1 base, leaving 14 bases between the germline ends. This CDR3 spans 15 amino acids. CDR1 is MRHNA and CDR2 is SNTAGT in the germline V gene. In DNA form, the CDR3 reads TGTGCCAGCAGGATTAACAGTTACCGCACAGATACGCAGTATTTT. Protein sequence: CASRINSYRTDTQYF.

V is TRBV18 and J is TRBJ1-2, with D tentatively TRBD1 (5 bases). In germline, CDR1 is KGHSH, CDR2 LQKENI. Trimming left V 2 bases short and J 4 bases short, with 17 bases between. The CDR3 runs to 16 residues. DNA for the CDR3: TGTGCCAGCTCACCAAGTACCAGGGATGAAGGCTATGGCTACACCTTC. This gives the protein CASSPSTRDEGYGYTF. The full variable domain, completed using reference TRBV18 and TRBJ1-2, is NAGVMQNPRHLVRRRGQEARLRCSPMKGHSHVYWYRQLPEEGLKFMVYLQKENIIDESGMPKERFSAEFPKEGPSILRIQQVVRGDSAAYFCASSPSTRDEGYGYTFGSGTRLTVV.

This chain links TRBV28 with TRBJ2-5; 7 bases are a match to TRBD1. There are 18 residues in the CDR3. CDR1 is MDHEN and CDR2 is SYDVKM in the germline V gene. Trimming took 8 bases from V and 5 from J; bases not matched to a gene: 23. CDR3 DNA sequence: TGTGCCAGCGGGCCCAATACAGGGGACAAGGGGGATTGGGAGACCCAGTACTTC. Its translation: CASGPNTGDKGDWETQYF. Looking up the rest from reference TRBV28 and TRBJ2-5 gives the full variable domain: DVKVTQSSRYLVKRTGEKVFLECVQDMDHENMFWYRQDPGLGLRLIYFSYDVKMKEKGDIPEGYSVSREKKERFSLILESASTNQTSMYLCASGPNTGDKGDWETQYFGPGTRLLVL.

The rearrangement links TRBV5-8 to TRBJ1-5, with D hard to call. The CDR3 has 13 residues. Per the germline V gene, CDR1 is SGHTS and CDR2 is YDEGEE. V lost 1 base to trimming and J lost 4 bases, with 6 bases between them. For the CDR3, the DNA is TGTGCCAGCAGCTTGCCGGGGAATCAGCCCCAGCATTTT. It is translated as CASSLPGNQPQHF. Based on the CDR3 plus reference TRBV5-8 and TRBJ1-5, the full variable domain is EAGVTQSPTHLIKTRGQQATLRCSPISGHTSVYWYQQALGLGLQFLLWYDEGEERNRGNFPPRFSGRQFPNYSSELNVNALELEDSALYLCASSLPGNQPQHFGDGTRLSIL.

The V and J genes are TRBV13 and TRBJ1-6, with 11 bases aligning to TRBD1. V trimming: 1 base; J trimming: 9 bases; junction bases outside the gene matches: 14. The CDR3 is 19 amino acids. Germline assignment: CDR1 PRHDT and CDR2 FYEKMQ (reference sequence). The CDR3, as DNA: TGTGCCAGCAGCTTAGAGCGGGGGCGGACAGGGGGCGACAGTTCACCCCTCCACTTT. Its translation is CASSLERGRTGGDSSPLHF. Based on the CDR3 plus reference TRBV13 and TRBJ1-6, the full variable domain is AAGVIQSPRHLIKEKRETATLKCYPIPRHDTVYWYQQGPGQDPQFLISFYEKMQSDKGSIPDRFSAQQFSDYHSELNMSSLELGDSALYFCASSLERGRTGGDSSPLHFGNGTRLTVT.

This clone occurred a few times. The chain employs TRBV28 and TRBJ1-6; the D is unclear. Deletions cut 3 bases from V and 13 bases from J, with 13 bases between. CDR1 and CDR2 from the germline V gene are MDHEN and SYDVKM. This CDR3 is built from 13 residues. The CDR3 reads CASSFGEEAPLHF. CDR3 nucleotide sequence: TGTGCCAGCAGTTTCGGTGAGGAAGCGCCCCTCCACTTT.

J is TRBJ2-1 and V is TRBV14, with 7 bases aligning to TRBD1. The CDR3 is made up of 19 amino acids. V dropped 0 bases and J dropped 0; count of bases not matched to a gene: 11. Germline V gives CDR1 SGHDN, CDR2 FVKESK. The CDR3 bases are TGTGCCAGCAGCCAAGATGAGGGGGCGAGGGTCTACTCCTACAATGAGCAGTTCTTC. Its translation: CASSQDEGARVYSYNEQFF.

In DNA, the CDR3 is TGTGCCAGCTCACCGTCAGGGGGCGCAGGGAATCAGCCCCAGCATTTT. Its translation: CASSPSGGAGNQPQHF. The chain is built from TRBV18 and TRBJ1-5, with 8 bases fitting TRBD1. With 3 bases clipped from V and 4 bases from J, the junction kept 8 bases outside the gene matches. The CDR3 consists of 16 residues. Germline V gene lookup returns CDR1 KGHSH and CDR2 LQKENI.